This note documents a single T cell receptor beta chain sequence. The antigen is unknown. A read error is possible here, since a much larger clone lies one base away. TCRdb ran MiXCR on the multiplex PCR reads and lists one entry per CDR3 protein. Among over 100,000 distinct CDR3 sequences, 20% to 25% were seen once, and the ten largest hold about 2.6%. The record originates from a study of breast tumors, draining lymph nodes, adjacent tissues. Study-wide results and limits: Compared with lymph nodes, tumors were less diverse; compared with nontumor tissue, more.

Samples came from axillary lymph nodes draining the breast cancer. This CDR3 spans 15 amino acids. Trimming pared 6 bases from V and 4 bases from J, leaving 16 bases between. CDR1 and CDR2 from the germline V gene are SGHAT and FQDESV (reference sequence). The sequence was obtained from a female donor with breast cancer. Some clones in this sample may be carry-over from other donors' samples. The sequenced material came from axillary lymph node tissue. V gene TRBV11-1 combines with J gene TRBJ2-1; TRBD1 might be the D (6 bases). The CDR3 DNA reads TGTGCCAGCAGACGGGCAGGGGCGGGTTACAATGAGCAGTTCTTC. Translation gives CASRRAGAGYNEQFF.